This TCR beta chain originates from a study of shared clonotypes between healthy human individuals. In the study overall: The study used three CD4 naive, three CD4 memory, two CD8 naive and one CD8 memory plate per donor.

This CDR3 is 14 amino acids long. Germline V gene lookup returns CDR1 MNHNY and CDR2 SVGAGI (reference sequence). Naive CD8 cells comprised CD45RO-negative, CCR7-positively selected cells, excluding terminally differentiated effector memory CD45RA+ cells. Generated by immunoSEQ multiplex PCR, the TCRdb table keeps only in-frame clones and is missing some. The sample includes over 2 million clones, about 95% seen only once; the top ten take 0.9% to 1.4%. Overall study results and limits: Larger estimated richness was generally seen in naive subsets than in memory subsets.

The count of this clone is one. What it binds is not known. The germline gene is not matched at one end of the junction; a read error may be the cause. The rearrangement links TRBV6-6 to TRBJ2-1; tentatively, D is TRBD2 (7 bases). Sequencing was done on a sample of naive CD8+ T cells sorted from blood. This receptor was identified in a man aged 18 to 29 in good health. The CDR3 sequence is CASTYGGGAHEQFF. Here the CDR3 DNA reads TGTGCCAGCACTTACGGAGGGGGGGCCCATGAGCAGTTCTTC.